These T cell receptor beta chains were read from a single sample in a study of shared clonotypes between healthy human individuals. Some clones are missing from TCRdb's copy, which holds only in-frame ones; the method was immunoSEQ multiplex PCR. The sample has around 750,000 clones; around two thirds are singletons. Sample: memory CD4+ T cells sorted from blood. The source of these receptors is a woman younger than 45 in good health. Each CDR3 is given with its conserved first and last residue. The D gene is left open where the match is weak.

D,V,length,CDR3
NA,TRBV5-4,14,CASSSETGNYGYTF
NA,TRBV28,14,CASSFRGRSAEAFF
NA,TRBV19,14,CASSTQGTGYEQYF
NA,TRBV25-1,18,CASSEDGIRGTYQETQYF
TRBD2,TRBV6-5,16,CASSYSGTSCGNEQFF
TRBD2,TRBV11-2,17,CASSPPGLAGWTGELFF
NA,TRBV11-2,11,CASSLGGTQYF
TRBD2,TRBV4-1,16,CASSQGASGNPHTQYF
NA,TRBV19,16,CASSNWPGDSNQPQHF
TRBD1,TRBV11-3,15,CASSPRQGLNTEAFF
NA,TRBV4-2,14,CASSQDIGSYEQYF
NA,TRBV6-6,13,CASSYGRTYEQYF
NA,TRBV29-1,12,CSVGEGVDEQYF
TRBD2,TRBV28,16,CASAGTSGRLIYEQYF
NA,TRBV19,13,CASSIFTDYGYTF
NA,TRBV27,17,CASSDGTGLSGANVLTF
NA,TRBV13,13,CASRLSLGTSYTF
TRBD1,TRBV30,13,CAWGTGGNQPQHF
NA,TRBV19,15,CASRRTDSTNEKLFF
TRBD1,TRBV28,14,CASSGRQGNQPQHF
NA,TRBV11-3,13,CASSLGADNEQFF
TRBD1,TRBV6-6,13,CASRDRVNQPQHF
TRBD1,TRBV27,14,CASSPRQGAWGYTF
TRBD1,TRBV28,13,CASSLSVDRPILF
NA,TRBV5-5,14,CASSLAGVAYEQYF
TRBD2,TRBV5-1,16,CASSLRLAGPTGELFF
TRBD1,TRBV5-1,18,CASSRKPGQGSSNEKLFF
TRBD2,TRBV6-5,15,CASSYSATSGYEQYF
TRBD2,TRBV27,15,CASSTLSGRGNEQFF
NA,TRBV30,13,CAWSVLSGNEQFF
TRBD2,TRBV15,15,CATSRTSGVYNEQFF
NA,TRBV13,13,CASSFGHSYGYTF
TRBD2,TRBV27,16,CASSSAAGGSYNEQFF
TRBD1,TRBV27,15,CASSRDRVMNTEAFF
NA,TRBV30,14,CAWSVASSGNTIYF
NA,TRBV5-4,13,CASSLVSSGELFF
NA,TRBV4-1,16,CASSQGLRVGTDTQYF
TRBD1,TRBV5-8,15,CASSLEQGALQPQHF
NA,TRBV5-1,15,CASSLDSSSYNEQFF
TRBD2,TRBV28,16,CASSFPLAGASYEQYF
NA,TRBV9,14,CASSARSSGNTIYF
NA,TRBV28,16,CASSSPLGRGNEKLFF
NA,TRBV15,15,CATSSGSQDTGELFF
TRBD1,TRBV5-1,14,CASSSGQPNEKLFF